This T cell receptor beta chain was captured in a study of CD8 T cells in Susac syndrome. On the study more broadly: Each patient with Susac syndrome, at the time of blood draw, was therapy-naive, on corticosteroids, or on intravenous immunoglobulin alone. General study points: CD8+ clones in Susac expanded most in TEMRA cells and active patients.

To note about this clonotype: Its target is not known.

An amount of RNA that ranged from 0.5 to 1 ug was reverse transcribed with random hexamers. The authors amplified TCR beta CDR3 across 54 Vbeta and 13 Jbeta using immunoSEQ multiplex PCR. MiXCR, applied by TCRdb to the immunoSEQ multiplex PCR reads, yields one record per CDR3 protein. This table has tens of thousands of distinct CDR3 sequences, roughly 92% appearing once. This CDR3 has 16 residues. CDR1 is LNHNV and CDR2 is YYDKDF in the germline V gene (reference sequence). The ends lost 1 base at V and 4 bases at J; junction bases unmatched: 10. Sequencing was performed on CD8+ T cells from PBMCs. This chain joins TRBV15 and TRBJ2-7, with TRBD2 identical over 7 bases. This TCR derives from a human donor with Susac syndrome. CDR3 loop: CATSRADAASGYEQYF. DNA of the CDR3: TGTGCCACCAGCAGAGCAGATGCGGCTAGCGGATACGAGCAGTACTTC.